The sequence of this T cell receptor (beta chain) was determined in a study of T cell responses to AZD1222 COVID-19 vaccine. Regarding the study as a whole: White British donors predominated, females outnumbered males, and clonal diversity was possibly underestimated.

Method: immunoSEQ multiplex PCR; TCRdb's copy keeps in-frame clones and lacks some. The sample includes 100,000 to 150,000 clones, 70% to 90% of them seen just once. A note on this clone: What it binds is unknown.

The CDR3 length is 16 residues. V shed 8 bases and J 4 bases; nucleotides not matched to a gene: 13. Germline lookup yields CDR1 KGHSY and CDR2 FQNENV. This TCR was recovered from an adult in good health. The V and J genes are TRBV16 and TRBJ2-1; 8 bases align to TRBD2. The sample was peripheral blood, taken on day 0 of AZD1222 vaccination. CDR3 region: CASGHSGLAGYNEQFF. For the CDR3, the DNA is TGTGCCAGCGGTCATTCGGGGCTAGCGGGTTACAATGAGCAGTTCTTC.